These 7 T cell receptor beta chains share one sample of origin, sequenced in a study of blood T cell repertoires in COVID-19. Repertoires were generated with immunoSEQ multiplex PCR, while TCRdb's copy carries only in-frame clones and drops some. Of approximately 36,000 clones listed, about nine tenths are singletons. Sequenced input: peripheral blood. Receptors originate from a man between 60 and 75 years old with acute or convalescent COVID-19.

This clone occurred once. The identical CDR3 is also encoded by other nucleotide sequences in the sample. The rearrangement uses TRBV3-1 (or the pseudogene TRBV3-2) and TRBJ2-2, with TRBD2 matching over 7 bases. The CDR3 loop spans 15 amino acids. CDR1 LGHDT and CDR2 YNNKEL come from the germline V gene (reference sequence). V shed 1 base, J shed 4 bases, and the junction held 3 bases outside the gene matches. CDR3 protein: CASSQGGGLTGELFF. The CDR3 bases are TGTGCCAGCAGCCAAGGGGGGGGTCTCACCGGGGAGCTGTTTTTT.

This clone was counted once. V is TRBV5-1 and J is TRBJ1-3, with 7 bases aligning to TRBD1. This CDR3 contains 14 residues. The V gene end was trimmed by 4 bases and the J gene end by 4 bases; junction bases not matched to a gene: 5. Germline CDR1 is SGHRS and CDR2 is YFSETQ. The CDR3 DNA is TGCGCCAGCAGCCTTGGGACAGTAGGAAACACCATATATTTT. Translating gives CASSLGTVGNTIYF.

The chain is built from TRBV10-3 and TRBJ2-1; the match to TRBD2 covers 9 bases. J lost 6 bases, V lost 4 bases, and 13 bases had no gene match. The CDR3 contains 17 residues. Per the germline V gene, CDR1 is ENHRY and CDR2 is SYGVKD. For the CDR3, the DNA is TGTGCCATCAGTGGAGGGCCTAGCGGGATTTCATCCAATGAGCAGTTCTTC. The encoded protein is CAISGGPSGISSNEQFF.

V is TRBV10-1 and J is TRBJ2-2; TRBD1 might be the D (5 bases). CDR3 length: 12 amino acids. The germline V and J ends were trimmed by 6 bases and 7 bases, with 9 bases remaining between them. Germline assignment: CDR1 WNHNN and CDR2 SYGVQD (reference sequence). This CDR3 is CASSQGSGELFF. The CDR3 DNA reads as TGCGCCAGCAGCCAGGGTAGCGGGGAGCTGTTTTTT.

V gene TRBV18 combines with J gene TRBJ1-5; 7 bases agree with TRBD1. This CDR3 has 15 residues. CDR1 KGHSH and CDR2 LQKENI come from the germline V gene. The V and J ends lost 5 bases and 5 bases, in that order; junction bases with no gene match: 9. This CDR3 reads CASSDDRVPHQPQHF. The CDR3 DNA reads TGTGCCAGCTCAGACGACAGGGTTCCCCATCAGCCCCAGCATTTT.

The chain links TRBV29-1 to TRBJ1-4; D gene unclear. The CDR3 is 15 residues long. Trimming pared 7 bases from V and 1 base from J, leaving 16 bases between. Germline V lookup: CDR1 SQVTM, CDR2 ANQGSEA. As DNA, the CDR3 is TGCAGCGCTGGGCCTACCGGAGGAACTAATGAAAAACTGTTTTTT. This sequence encodes CSAGPTGGTNEKLFF.

The chain links TRBV11-3 to TRBJ2-7; 10 nucleotides agree with TRBD2. Germline V gene sequence: CDR1 SGHNT, CDR2 YENEEA. The CDR3 runs to 14 residues. With V trimmed by 3 bases and J by 2 bases, 1 base remained unmatched. The CDR3 here is CASSFSGRAYEQYF. The CDR3 region has the DNA TGTGCCAGCAGCTTCAGCGGGAGGGCCTACGAGCAGTACTTC.